This T cell receptor (beta chain) was sequenced during a study of long-term antiretroviral therapy in people with HIV. Survey-level resolution applied to immunoSEQ assay v3.0. The method was immunoSEQ multiplex PCR; TCRdb's version includes in-frame clones alone and lacks a portion of them. The sample holds some 25,000 clones; 86% are singletons and the top ten take 3% to 4.5%. CDR3 length: 14 amino acids. The V gene lost 2 bases and the J gene lost 1 base, with 4 bases spanning the gap. Germline values: CDR1 SGHTS, CDR2 YDEGEE. The source of this sequence is a woman aged 25 to 39 with HIV. Sequenced material: unsorted PBMCs, taken 1.9 years after starting antiretroviral therapy. The chain has TRBV5-8 and TRBJ2-6; D is uncertain. The DNA of the CDR3 is TGTGCCAGCAGCTTACAGTCTGGGGCCAACGTCCTGACTTTC. It codes for CASSLQSGANVLTF.